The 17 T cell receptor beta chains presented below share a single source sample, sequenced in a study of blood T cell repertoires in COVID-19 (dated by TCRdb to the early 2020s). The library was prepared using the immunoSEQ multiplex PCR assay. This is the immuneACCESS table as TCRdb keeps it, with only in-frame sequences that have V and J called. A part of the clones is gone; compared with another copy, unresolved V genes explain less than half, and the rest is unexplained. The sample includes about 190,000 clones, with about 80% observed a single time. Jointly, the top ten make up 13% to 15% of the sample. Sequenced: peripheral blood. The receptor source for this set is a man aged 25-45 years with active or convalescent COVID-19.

CDR3 in DNA: TGTGCCAGCAGTTTCACTACAGGGGGCACTAATGAAAAACTGTTTTTT. It encodes CASSFTTGGTNEKLFF. J is TRBJ1-4 and V is TRBV27, with TRBD1 matching 9 bases. The length of the CDR3 is 16 residues. J gave up 2 bases and V 3 bases, and 4 bases lay outside the gene matches. Germline lookup yields CDR1 MNHEY and CDR2 SMNVEV (reference sequence). The complete variable domain, with remaining parts taken from reference TRBV27 and TRBJ1-4, reads EAQVTQNPRYLITVTGKKLTVTCSQNMNHEYMSWYRQDPGLGLRQIYYSMNVEVTDKGDVPEGYKVSRKEKRNFPLILESPSPNQTSLYFCASSFTTGGTNEKLFFGSGTQLSVL.

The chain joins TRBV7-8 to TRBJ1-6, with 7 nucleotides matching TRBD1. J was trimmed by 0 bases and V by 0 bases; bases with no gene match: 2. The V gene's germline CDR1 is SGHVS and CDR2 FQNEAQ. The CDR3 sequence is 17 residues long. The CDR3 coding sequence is TGTGCCAGCAGCTTAGCGGGACAGAGCTCCTATAATTCACCCCTCCACTTT. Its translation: CASSLAGQSSYNSPLHF.

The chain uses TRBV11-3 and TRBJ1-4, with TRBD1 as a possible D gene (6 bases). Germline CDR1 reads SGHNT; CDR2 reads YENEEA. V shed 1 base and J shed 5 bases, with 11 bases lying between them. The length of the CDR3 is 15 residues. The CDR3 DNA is TGTGCCAGCAGCTTAGCCAGGGGATGGAATGAAAAACTGTTTTTT. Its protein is CASSLARGWNEKLFF.

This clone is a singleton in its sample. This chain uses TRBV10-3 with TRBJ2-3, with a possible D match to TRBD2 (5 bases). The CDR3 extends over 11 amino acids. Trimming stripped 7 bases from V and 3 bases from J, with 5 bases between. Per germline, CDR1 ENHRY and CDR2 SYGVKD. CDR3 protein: CAITGTDTQYF. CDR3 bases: TGTGCCATCACGGGAACAGATACGCAGTATTTT.

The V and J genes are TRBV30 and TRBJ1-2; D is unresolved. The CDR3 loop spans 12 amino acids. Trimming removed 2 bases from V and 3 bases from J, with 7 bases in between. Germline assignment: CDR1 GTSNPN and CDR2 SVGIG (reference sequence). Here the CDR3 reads CAWSSRDYGYTF. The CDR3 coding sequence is TGTGCCTGGAGTTCCCGGGACTATGGCTACACCTTC. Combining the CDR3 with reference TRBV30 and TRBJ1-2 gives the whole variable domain SQTIHQWPATLVQPVGSPLSLECTVEGTSNPNLYWYRQAAGRGLQLLFYSVGIGQISSEVPQNLSASRPQDRQFILSSKKLLLSDSGFYLCAWSSRDYGYTFGSGTRLTVV.

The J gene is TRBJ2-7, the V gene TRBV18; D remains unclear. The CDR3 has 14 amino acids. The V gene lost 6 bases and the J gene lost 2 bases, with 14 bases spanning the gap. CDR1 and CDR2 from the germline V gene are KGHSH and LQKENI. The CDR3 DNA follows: TGTGCCAGCTCCCCGCTTACCCACACCTACGAGCAGTACTTC. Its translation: CASSPLTHTYEQYF.

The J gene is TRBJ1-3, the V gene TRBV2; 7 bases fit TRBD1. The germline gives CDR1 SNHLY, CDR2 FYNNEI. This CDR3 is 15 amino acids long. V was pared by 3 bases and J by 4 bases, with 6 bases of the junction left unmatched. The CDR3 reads CASSEDRQEGNTIYF. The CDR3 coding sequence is TGTGCCAGCAGTGAGGACAGGCAAGAGGGAAACACCATATATTTT.

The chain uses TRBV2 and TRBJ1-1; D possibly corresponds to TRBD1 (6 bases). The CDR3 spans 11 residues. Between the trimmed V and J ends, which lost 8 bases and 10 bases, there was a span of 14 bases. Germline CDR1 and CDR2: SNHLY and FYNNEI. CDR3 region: CASALGGAAFF. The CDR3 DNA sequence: TGTGCCAGCGCCCTCGGGGGGGCAGCTTTCTTT.

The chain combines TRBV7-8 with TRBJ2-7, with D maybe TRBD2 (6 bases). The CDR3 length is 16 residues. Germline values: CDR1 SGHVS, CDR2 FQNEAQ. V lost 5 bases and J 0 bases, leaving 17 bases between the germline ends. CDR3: CASSPGVVRGSYEQYF. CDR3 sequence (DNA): TGTGCCAGCAGCCCGGGGGTCGTCCGGGGCTCCTACGAGCAGTACTTC.

The chain's CDR3 is CASSQDLGPSTYSGNEQYF. The CDR3 nucleotides are TGCGCCAGCAGCCAAGATCTGGGGCCCTCGACTTATAGTGGGAACGAGCAGTACTTC. This chain joins TRBV4-3 and TRBJ2-7; D may be TRBD1 (5 bases). This CDR3 is 19 amino acids long. V lost 0 bases and J 5 bases, leaving 26 bases between the germline ends. CDR1 is LGHNA and CDR2 is YSLEER in the germline V gene.

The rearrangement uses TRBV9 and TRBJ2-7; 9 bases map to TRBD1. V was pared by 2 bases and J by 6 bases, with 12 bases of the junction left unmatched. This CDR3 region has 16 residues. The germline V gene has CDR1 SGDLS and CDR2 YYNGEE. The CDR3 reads CASSVAPWDRDAEQYF. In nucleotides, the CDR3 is TGTGCCAGCAGCGTGGCCCCCTGGGACAGGGACGCCGAGCAGTACTTC.

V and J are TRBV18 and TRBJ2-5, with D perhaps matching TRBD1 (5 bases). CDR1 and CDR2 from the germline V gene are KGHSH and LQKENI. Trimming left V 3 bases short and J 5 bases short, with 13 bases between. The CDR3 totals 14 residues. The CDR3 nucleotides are TGTGCCAGCTCACCGAGGAAGGGGCCTGAGACCCAGTACTTC. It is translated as CASSPRKGPETQYF.

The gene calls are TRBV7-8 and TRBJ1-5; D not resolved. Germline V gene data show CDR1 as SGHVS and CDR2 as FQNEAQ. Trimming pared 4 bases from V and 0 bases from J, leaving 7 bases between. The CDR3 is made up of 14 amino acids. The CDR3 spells CASSSGYSNQPQHF. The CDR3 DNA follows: TGTGCCAGCAGCTCGGGTTATAGCAATCAGCCCCAGCATTTT.

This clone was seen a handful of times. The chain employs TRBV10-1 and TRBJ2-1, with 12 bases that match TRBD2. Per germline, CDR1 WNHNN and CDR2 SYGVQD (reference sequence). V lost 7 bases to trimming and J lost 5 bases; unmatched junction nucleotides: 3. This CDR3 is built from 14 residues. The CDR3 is CASTSGRADNEQFF. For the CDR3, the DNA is TGCGCCAGCACTAGCGGGAGGGCCGACAATGAGCAGTTCTTC.

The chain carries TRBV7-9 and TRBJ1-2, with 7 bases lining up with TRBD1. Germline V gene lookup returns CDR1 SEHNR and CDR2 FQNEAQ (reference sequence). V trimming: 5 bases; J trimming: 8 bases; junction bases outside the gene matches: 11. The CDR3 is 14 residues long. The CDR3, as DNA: TGTGCCAGCAGCACCGCTGACAGGGTTCAGGGCTACACCTTC. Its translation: CASSTADRVQGYTF.

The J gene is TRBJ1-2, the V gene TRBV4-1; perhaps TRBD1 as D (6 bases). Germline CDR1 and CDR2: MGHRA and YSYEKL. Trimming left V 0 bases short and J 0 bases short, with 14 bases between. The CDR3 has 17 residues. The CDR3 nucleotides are TGCGCCAGCAGCCAAGATACTAGTACAGGGACTAACTATGGCTACACCTTC. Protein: CASSQDTSTGTNYGYTF.

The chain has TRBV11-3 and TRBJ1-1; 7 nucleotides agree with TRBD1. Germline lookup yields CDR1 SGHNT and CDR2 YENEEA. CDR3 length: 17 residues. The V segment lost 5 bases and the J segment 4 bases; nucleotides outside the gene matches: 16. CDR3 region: CASSLSEGAPLGTEAFF. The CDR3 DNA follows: TGTGCCAGCAGCCTCTCGGAGGGGGCGCCTTTGGGCACTGAAGCTTTCTTT.